The present entry profiles one T cell receptor (beta chain) with its context. The antigen is undetermined. The CDR3 has 15 amino acids. Trimming at V came to 2 bases and at J to 9 bases, leaving 8 bases not matched to a gene. This record comes from a study of vaccination and CD4 T cells after COVID-19. Cultured CD4+ T-cell DNA underwent Oncomine TCR Beta short-read sequencing. TCRdb ran MiXCR on the PCR reads and lists one entry per CDR3 protein. Of some 10,000 distinct CDR3 sequences in the sample, 35% to 50% were seen once. As to treatment: 10-day PBMC culture with coronavirus spike peptide pools or control peptides (ViraFEST assay). Before TCRs were sequenced, ViraFEST expanded antigen-specific T cells with peptide pools.

This TCR was recovered from a human donor who had recovered from COVID-19. The sequencing sample was made of CD4+ T cells from blood, cultured in vitro. The chain recombines TRBV12-3 or TRBV12-4 with TRBJ2-1; 9 bases map to TRBD2. The chain's CDR3 is CASSLRGGGAGEQFF. In DNA, the CDR3 is TGTGCCAGCAGTTTAAGAGGCGGGGGGGCCGGTGAGCAGTTCTTC.